The 12 T cell receptor beta chains below come from one sample, sequenced in a study of shared clonotypes between healthy human individuals. Sequencing used immunoSEQ multiplex PCR; TCRdb keeps in-frame clones, though not all of them. The sample shows roughly 490,000 clones, 76% of them seen only once. The sequencing input was PBMCs. Receptors were obtained from a woman in her thirties or forties in good health. Some clones in this sample may be carry-over from other donors' samples.

In regard to this clone: Germline is not matched at one junction end, which may reflect a read error. This chain uses TRBV7-2 with TRBJ2-7; TRBD2 matches at 7 bases. CDR1 is SGHTA, CDR2 FQGNSA, per germline. The CDR3 is 13 residues long. CDR3 DNA: TGTGCCAGCAGCTCGGGACTAACGGGGGAGCGGTACTTC. Translation gives CASSSGLTGERYF.

Notes on this clone: This may arise from a read error, as a much more abundant clone is one base away. Other DNA sequences in the sample encode the same CDR3. The rearrangement uses TRBV29-1 and TRBJ1-2; D is ambiguous. With 8 bases removed from V and 6 bases from J, the gap between germline ends came to 10 bases. The CDR3 consists of 10 residues. CDR1 is SQVTM and CDR2 is ANQGSEA in the germline V gene. The CDR3: CSLSRDGYTF. For the CDR3, the DNA is TGCAGCTTGTCAAGGGATGGCTACACCTTC.

The gene calls are TRBV6-1 and TRBJ2-5; D is possibly TRBD1 (6 bases). The better agreement between TRBJ2-7 and the DNA end casts doubt on the J call. Germline CDR1 and CDR2: MNHNS and SASEGT. The CDR3 sequence is 13 residues long. The CDR3 loop is CASRAQGTHEQYF. CDR3 bases: TGTGCCAGCAGGGCACAGGGTACCCACGAGCAGTACTTC.

The rearrangement links TRBV6-1 to TRBJ2-7; 10 bases are shared with TRBD1. CDR1 is MNHNS and CDR2 is SASEGT in the germline V gene. Trimming cost V 8 bases and J 4 bases; bases outside gene matches: 11. This CDR3 is built from 15 residues. CDR3 DNA sequence: TGTGCCAGCTTCCCCGGGACAGGGGTCCTATACGAGCAGTACTTC. It codes for CASFPGTGVLYEQYF.

CDR3 sequence: CASSRDRDTQYF. CDR3 nucleotides: TGTGCCAGCAGCCGGGATCGCGATACGCAGTATTTT. The chain joins TRBV4-2 to TRBJ2-3; D ambiguous. The germline V and J ends were trimmed by 4 bases and 6 bases, with 8 bases remaining between them. This CDR3 region has 12 residues. The V gene's germline CDR1 is LGHNA and CDR2 YNFKEQ.

This clone was detected many times. This chain links TRBV27 with TRBJ1-5, with D possibly being TRBD1 (5 bases). The V end was cut by 5 bases, the J end by 0 bases, with 17 bases between. The CDR3 totals 17 residues. Germline loops: CDR1 MNHEY, CDR2 SMNVEV (reference sequence). In DNA, the CDR3 is TGTGCCAGCAGTCGACCATCGGGGCACTATAGCAATCAGCCCCAGCATTTT. Protein product: CASSRPSGHYSNQPQHF.

This rearrangement joins TRBV30 to TRBJ2-7, with a possible D match to TRBD2 (5 bases). Between the trimmed V and J ends, which lost 4 bases and 2 bases, there was a span of 18 bases. The germline V gene has CDR1 GTSNPN and CDR2 SVGIG (reference sequence). The CDR3 is 15 amino acids. DNA for the CDR3: TGTGCCTGGAATGTAGGTCCCGGGGAGACCTACGAGCAGTACTTC. This codes for CAWNVGPGETYEQYF.

The chain couples TRBV5-4 to TRBJ2-5; the D gene is possibly TRBD1 (5 bases). The CDR3 loop spans 13 amino acids. Germline V lookup: CDR1 SGHNT, CDR2 YYREEE (reference sequence). The V end lost 2 bases, the J end lost 3 bases, and 8 bases lay between the germline ends. The CDR3 nucleotides are TGTGCCAGCAGCTTTACAGGAGAAGAGACCCAGTACTTC. Translated: CASSFTGEETQYF.

This chain connects TRBV25-1 to TRBJ2-1, with 8 positions matching TRBD2. From germline, CDR1 is MGHDK and CDR2 SYGVNS. This CDR3 comprises 17 residues. J gave up 8 bases and V 3 bases, and 15 bases lay outside the gene matches. As DNA, the CDR3 is TGTGCCAGCAGTGACAGGACGGGAGGGCCCCGTAGCTATGAGCAGTTCTTC. Its translation is CASSDRTGGPRSYEQFF.

The chain joins TRBV2 to TRBJ2-7; no firm D call. Looked up from germline, CDR1 is SNHLY and CDR2 is FYNNEI. V lost 10 bases and J lost 6, with 16 bases in between. The CDR3 length is 12 residues. CDR3 sequence: CAIQDPGSEQYF. The CDR3 region has the DNA TGTGCCATCCAGGACCCAGGTAGCGAGCAGTACTTC.

This clone was seen more than once but under ten times. This CDR3 is also generated by other DNA sequences in the sample. The chain has TRBV10-3 and TRBJ2-7; D is ambiguous. This CDR3 has 11 amino acids. V was trimmed by 3 bases and J by 5 bases, leaving 5 bases between them. Germline CDR1 reads ENHRY; CDR2 reads SYGVKD. The DNA for the CDR3 is TGTGCCATCAGTGATGTGAACGAGCAGTACTTC. Encoded protein: CAISDVNEQYF.

The chain joins TRBV7-6 to TRBJ2-7, with 7 bases matching TRBD2. The CDR3 runs 12 residues. CDR1 is SGHVS and CDR2 is FNYEAQ in the germline V gene. J lost 7 bases, V lost 4 bases, and 4 bases had no gene match. CDR3 in DNA: TGTGCCAGCAGCTATAGCGGGCGGGAGCAGTACTTC. Protein: CASSYSGREQYF.